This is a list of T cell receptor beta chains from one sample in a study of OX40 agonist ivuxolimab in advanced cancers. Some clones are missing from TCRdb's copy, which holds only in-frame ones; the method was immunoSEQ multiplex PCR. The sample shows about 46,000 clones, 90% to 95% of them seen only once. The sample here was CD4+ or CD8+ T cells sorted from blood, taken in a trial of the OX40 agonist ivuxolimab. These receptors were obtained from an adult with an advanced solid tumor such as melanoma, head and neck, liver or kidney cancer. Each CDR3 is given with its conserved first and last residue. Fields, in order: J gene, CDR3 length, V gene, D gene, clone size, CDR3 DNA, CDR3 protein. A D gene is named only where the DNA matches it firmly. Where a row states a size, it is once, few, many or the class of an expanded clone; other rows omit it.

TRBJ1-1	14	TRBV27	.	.	TGTGCCAGCAGTTTCTCCAGGGGAGGGACTGAAGCTTTCTTT	CASSFSRGGTEAFF
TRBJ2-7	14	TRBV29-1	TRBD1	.	TGCAGCGTTGGACAGGGTATGATAACTGACGAGCAGTACTTC	CSVGQGMITDEQYF
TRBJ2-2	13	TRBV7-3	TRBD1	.	TGTGCCAGCAGCACAGGGGAAACCGGGGAGCTGTTTTTT	CASSTGETGELFF
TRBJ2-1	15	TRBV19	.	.	TGTGCCAGTAGTATAGAGCTAGCCTCCTACAATGAGCAGTTCTTC	CASSIELASYNEQFF
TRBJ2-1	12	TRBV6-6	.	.	TGTGCCAGCAGTTACTCTGGGAATGAGCAGTTCTTC	CASSYSGNEQFF
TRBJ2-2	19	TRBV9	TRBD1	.	TGTGCCAGCAGCACCCGTATCGGAACCGGGACAGTTAACACCGGGGAGCTGTTTTTT	CASSTRIGTGTVNTGELFF
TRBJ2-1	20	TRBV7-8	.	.	TGTGCCAGCAGCTTCTGGTGGCCCCACAGGGAACGGCAGGCCCTCAATGAGCAGTTCTTC	CASSFWWPHRERQALNEQFF
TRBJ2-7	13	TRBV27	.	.	TGTGCCAGCAGTTTCGGGCGCTCCTACGAGCAGTACTTC	CASSFGRSYEQYF
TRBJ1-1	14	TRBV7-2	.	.	TGTGCCAGCAGCTTAGCGGGAGGAGCTCTTGAAGCTTTCTTT	CASSLAGGALEAFF
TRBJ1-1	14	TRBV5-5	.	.	TGTGCCAGCATCCTTTGGGGGCACTACACTGAAGCTTTCTTT	CASILWGHYTEAFF
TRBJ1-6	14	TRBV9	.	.	TGTGCCAGCAGCCCCCACGATAGGGGGTCACCCCTCCACTTT	CASSPHDRGSPLHF
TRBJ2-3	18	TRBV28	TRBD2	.	TGTGCCAGCAGTTCCGCCTCTTCGGGACTAGCGGGCACAGATACGCAGTATTTT	CASSSASSGLAGTDTQYF
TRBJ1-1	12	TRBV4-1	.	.	TGCGCCAGCAGCCACCCCGGCGGTGAAGCTTTCTTT	CASSHPGGEAFF
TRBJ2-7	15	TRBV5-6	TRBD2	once	TGTGCCAGCAGCTTGCCGGCGGGAGCGGGCTACGAGCAGTACTTC	CASSLPAGAGYEQYF
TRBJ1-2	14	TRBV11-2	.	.	TGTGCCAGCAGCCCGGGGGGGTTGGTCTATGGCTACACCTTC	CASSPGGLVYGYTF
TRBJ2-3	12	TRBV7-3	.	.	TGTGCCAGCAGCTTAGGCGCAGATACGCAGTATTTT	CASSLGADTQYF
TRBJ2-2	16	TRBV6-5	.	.	TGTGCCAGCAGTTACTCGAACGGGGGGCCCACCGGGGAGCTGTTTTTT	CASSYSNGGPTGELFF
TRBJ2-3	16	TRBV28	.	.	TGTGCCAGCAGTTTATATGGGGGGGCTAGCACAGATACGCAGTATTTT	CASSLYGGASTDTQYF
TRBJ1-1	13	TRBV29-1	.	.	TGCAGCGTTGGGGGCGGGCTGAACACTGAAGCTTTCTTT	CSVGGGLNTEAFF
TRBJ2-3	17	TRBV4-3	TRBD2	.	TGCGCCAGCAGCCATACCATAGCGGGAGAGATGGGGGATACGCAGTATTTT	CASSHTIAGEMGDTQYF
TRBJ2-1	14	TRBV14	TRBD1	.	TGTGCCAGCAGCCACAAAGGCCCGGGACAGGGGCTGTTCTTC	CASSHKGPGQGLFF
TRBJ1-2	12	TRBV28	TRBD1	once	TGTGAAAGGACAGGAGGCAACTATGGCTACACCTTC	CERTGGNYGYTF
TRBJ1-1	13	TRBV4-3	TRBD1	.	TGCGCCAGCAGCCACACAGGGGGCAGAGAAGCTTTCTTT	CASSHTGGREAFF
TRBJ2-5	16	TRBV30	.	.	TGTGCCTGGAGCTCGGGCGGGGTATTGGTACAAGAGACCCAGTACTTC	CAWSSGGVLVQETQYF
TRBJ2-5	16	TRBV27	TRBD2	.	TGTGCCAGCAGTTTCTCAGCGGGGGAGATCCAAGAGACCCAGTACTTC	CASSFSAGEIQETQYF
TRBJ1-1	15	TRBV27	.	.	TGTGCCAGCAGCCTTTGGCCAGCGCCGAACACTGAAGCTTTCTTT	CASSLWPAPNTEAFF
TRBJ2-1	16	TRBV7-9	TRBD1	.	TGTGCCAGCAGCCCCGACAGGGGCAGGTCCTACAATGAGCAGTTCTTC	CASSPDRGRSYNEQFF
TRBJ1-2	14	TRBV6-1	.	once	TGTGCCAGCAGTACGGAACAGGGAGGAGTTGGCTACACCTTC	CASSTEQGGVGYTF
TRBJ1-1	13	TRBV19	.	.	TGTGCCAGTAGTGTACTGCAGGACACTGAAGCTTTCTTT	CASSVLQDTEAFF
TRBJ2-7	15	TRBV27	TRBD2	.	TGTGCCAGCAGTCCTACAGCGGGAGTGGCCTACGAGCAGTACTTC	CASSPTAGVAYEQYF
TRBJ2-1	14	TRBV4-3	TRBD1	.	TGCGCCAGCAGCCATGGGACAGATAACAATGAGCAGTTCTTC	CASSHGTDNNEQFF
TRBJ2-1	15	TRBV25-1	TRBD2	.	TGTGCCAGCAGCGCCCTAGCGGGAGCGTTAGGTGAGCAGTTCTTC	CASSALAGALGEQFF
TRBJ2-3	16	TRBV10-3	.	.	TGTGCCATCAGTGAGCCACCCACCTCTAGCACAGATACGCAGTATTTT	CAISEPPTSSTDTQYF
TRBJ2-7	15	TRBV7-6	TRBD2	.	TGTGCCAGCAGCTCCGTCGTGGGGGGGAACTACGAGCAGTACTTC	CASSSVVGGNYEQYF
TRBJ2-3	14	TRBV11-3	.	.	TGTGCCAGCAGCACCCGGACTCACCCAGATACGCAGTATTTT	CASSTRTHPDTQYF
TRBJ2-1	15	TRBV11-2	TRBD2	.	TGTGCCAGCAGCAAGAGCGGGGCTGCATACAATGAGCAGTTCTTC	CASSKSGAAYNEQFF
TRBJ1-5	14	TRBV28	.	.	TGTGCCAGCAGTCTACAGTATAGCAATCAGCCCCAGCATTTT	CASSLQYSNQPQHF
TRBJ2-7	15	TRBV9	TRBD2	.	TGTGCCAGCAGCCCCAACCCAGCGGGAGGGGGAGAGCAGTACTTC	CASSPNPAGGGEQYF
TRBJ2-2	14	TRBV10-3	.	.	TGTGCCATCAGTGATGTCTCAAACACCGGGGAGCTGTTTTTT	CAISDVSNTGELFF
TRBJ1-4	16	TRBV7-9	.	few	TGTGCCAGCAGTCTAATTGGCAGGGCAACTAATGAAAAACTGTTTTTT	CASSLIGRATNEKLFF
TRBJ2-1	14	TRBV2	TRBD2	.	TGTGCCAGCAGTGTGTCTAGCGGGAACAATGAGCAGTTCTTC	CASSVSSGNNEQFF
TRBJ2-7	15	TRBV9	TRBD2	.	TGTGCCAGCAGCCCAAAGACTAGCGGGACCTACGAGCAGTACTTC	CASSPKTSGTYEQYF
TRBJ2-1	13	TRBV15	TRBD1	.	TGTGCCACCAGTTTGGACAGGGGGGATGAGCAGTTCTTC	CATSLDRGDEQFF
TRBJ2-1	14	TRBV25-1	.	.	TGTGCCAGCAGCGACTATACAGGGATGAATGAGCAGTTCTTC	CASSDYTGMNEQFF
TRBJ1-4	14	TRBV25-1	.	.	TGTGCCAGCAGTGGATGGGGACCTGATGAAAAACTGTTTTTT	CASSGWGPDEKLFF
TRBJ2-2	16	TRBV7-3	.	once	TGTGCCAGCAGCTCCGGCATGGGATCCATTCCCGGGGAGCTGTTTTTT	CASSSGMGSIPGELFF
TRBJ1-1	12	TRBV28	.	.	TGTGCCAGCAGTTTACCAAACACTGAAGCTTTCTTT	CASSLPNTEAFF
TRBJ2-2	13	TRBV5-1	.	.	TGCGCCAGCAGACTGGAGAACACCGGGGAGCTGTTTTTT	CASRLENTGELFF
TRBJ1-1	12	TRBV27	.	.	TGTGCCAGCAGTCCTACAGGGACTGAAGCTTTCTTT	CASSPTGTEAFF
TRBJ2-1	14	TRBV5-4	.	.	TGTGCCAGCAGCTTGGATGGCAGGGGGGATGAGCAGTTCTTC	CASSLDGRGDEQFF
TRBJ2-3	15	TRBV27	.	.	TGTGCCAGCACCCCCGGGACACTGAGCACAGATACGCAGTATTTT	CASTPGTLSTDTQYF
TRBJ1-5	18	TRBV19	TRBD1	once	TGTGCCAGTAGTATAGACTTTTTCGGACAGGGGAGCAATCAGCCCCAGCATTTT	CASSIDFFGQGSNQPQHF